This T cell receptor beta chain originates from a study of blood T cell repertoires in COVID-19 (dated by TCRdb to about 2020). The study in broad terms: The collaborator samples originated in the United States, Italy and Spain and spanned the acute and convalescent phases of COVID-19. The prospective study material was composed of cDNA or gDNA derived from T cells, B-cell-depleted T cells, or PBMCs. Subjects who had been exposed to COVID-19, were actively infected with it, or had recovered from it provided the deeply sampled blood TCRbeta repertoires that made up the dataset. The repertoires were released in a freely available public database meant as a resource for research on the immune response to SARS-CoV-2. Samples were obtained from the ongoing ImmuneRACE study (first 160 participants) and from some 1,200 subjects provided by 6 global collaborators. Sample metadata almost always included a de-identified subject ID, COVID-19 status, age in years and sex. Where available, HLA class I and class II types were obtained from metadata supplied by the sample provider rather than from assay-based typing. Overall study results and their limits: Clinical and demographic metadata were provided uncurated, with the amount varying by source and participant.

At the junction V is shortened by 7 bases and J by 1 base; bases outside the gene matches: 8. The germline V gene (reference sequence) gives CDR1 as MNHEY and CDR2 as SMNVEV. CDR3 length: 15 amino acids, cysteine to phenylalanine. Of the read, only the CDR3 DNA is kept; its 45 bases are in frame from base 1. As concerns this clone: Its antigen has not been determined. No base-level quality is on record; no much larger clone is a single base apart.

The immunoSEQ Assay, a bias-controlled multiplex PCR, was used to amplify TCRbeta CDR3 regions from genomic DNA. In the paper's pipeline: Within the assay, amplification of reference gene primers was used to estimate how many nucleated cells each sample contained. To quantify the absolute abundance of each unique TCRbeta CDR3 rearrangement, sequence reads were collapsed and filtered. Productive Simpson clonality was computed per sample as the square root of Simpson's diversity index over productive rearrangements. TCRdb holds this immuneACCESS table with in-frame rearrangements only. Some clones are missing; in checked studies, unresolved V genes explain under half, and the rest has no known cause. V and J calls plus clone size are reproduced from that table; the DNA served to infer D and trimming. The sample has around 290,000 clones on record, 80% to 95% of them singletons. The ten biggest clones cover about 2.2% of the sample.

In Seattle, one collaborating source enrolled patients while the infection was active and tracked those patients longitudinally over the course of disease. Each collaborating institution followed its own protocols to collect whole blood in K2EDTA tubes. For TCRbeta analysis, collaborators shipped samples as frozen whole blood, isolated PBMCs, or DNA extracted from either of those sample types. Sequencing was performed on peripheral blood. This sequence was found in a woman in her thirties with COVID-19, enrolled during active disease. The chain is encoded by TRBV27 joined to TRBJ1-1; the junction holds 8 bases that match TRBD1. At the DNA level, the sequence is TGTGCCAGCACCCCTCTTGACAGGGGGAACACTGAAGCTTTCTTT. Translated, it gives CASTPLDRGNTEAFF.